The rows below give T cell receptor beta chains drawn from one sample of a study of control samples from healthy donors and cancer patients. TCRdb's copy holds only in-frame clones and misses some; the assay was immunoSEQ multiplex PCR. Of 30,000 or so clones listed, approximately 95% are singletons. Sample: blood. The receptors here all came from a man aged 60 to 75 in good health. Each CDR3 is given with its conserved first and last residue. The D gene is left open where the match is weak.

V: TRBV6-5; D: TRBD1; J: TRBJ1-6; CDR3: CASSKNRGGNSPLHF
V: TRBV2; D: TRBD1; J: TRBJ1-5; CDR3: CASSDRGVSNQPQHF
V: TRBV19; D: .; J: TRBJ1-5; CDR3: CASSLTAGHPNQPQHF
V: TRBV18; D: TRBD1; J: TRBJ1-2; CDR3: CASSPSTGISGYTF
V: TRBV19; D: TRBD1; J: TRBJ1-5; CDR3: CASSIGDRGQQPQHF
V: TRBV25-1; D: .; J: TRBJ1-2; CDR3: CASSDGGYGYTF
V: TRBV19; D: .; J: TRBJ1-1; CDR3: CASSIAPGTPNTEAFF
V: TRBV7-2; D: .; J: TRBJ1-6; CDR3: CASSLPRGAPLHF
V: TRBV19; D: .; J: TRBJ1-5; CDR3: CASSIKVADQPQHF
V: TRBV9; D: .; J: TRBJ1-1; CDR3: CASSLGGDTEAFF
V: TRBV15; D: .; J: TRBJ1-2; CDR3: CATSSSPGGGYTF
V: TRBV19; D: .; J: TRBJ1-3; CDR3: CASSIMGTASGNTIYF
V: TRBV3-1/TRBV3-2; D: .; J: TRBJ2-3; CDR3: CASSQVSLAASTDTQYF
V: TRBV11-1; D: .; J: TRBJ2-1; CDR3: CASSPGPFNEQFF
V: TRBV5-1; D: .; J: TRBJ2-5; CDR3: CASTPEGGKTQYF
V: TRBV5-1; D: TRBD2; J: TRBJ2-5; CDR3: CASTSGVLAETQYF
V: TRBV4-3; D: .; J: TRBJ1-2; CDR3: CASSQESGQVGIYGYTF
V: TRBV4-2; D: TRBD2; J: TRBJ2-5; CDR3: CASSQGLAGGYQETQYF
V: TRBV13; D: .; J: TRBJ1-2; CDR3: CASSWGRQANYGYTF
V: TRBV13; D: TRBD2; J: TRBJ2-1; CDR3: CASERGTGDEQFF
V: TRBV12-3/TRBV12-4; D: .; J: TRBJ1-6; CDR3: CASRGNSPLHF
V: TRBV12-3/TRBV12-4; D: .; J: TRBJ1-2; CDR3: CASRGVLYGYTF
V: TRBV19; D: .; J: TRBJ1-4; CDR3: CATSLRGTELFF
V: TRBV12-3/TRBV12-4; D: .; J: TRBJ1-2; CDR3: CASSPGSYGYTF
V: TRBV12-5; D: .; J: TRBJ2-7; CDR3: CASGLVLGRNYEQYF
V: TRBV4-3; D: .; J: TRBJ1-1; CDR3: CASSQETGGIILNTEAFF
V: TRBV18; D: TRBD1; J: TRBJ1-4; CDR3: CASSPEQGGEKLFF
V: TRBV19; D: .; J: TRBJ2-7; CDR3: CASRGRGYEQYF
V: TRBV6-2/TRBV6-3; D: .; J: TRBJ1-5; CDR3: CASSYRGSSNQPQHF